What follows is one T cell receptor (beta chain) and its context. Its cognate antigen is unknown. To make TCR beta libraries, researchers used iRepertoire HTBI primers and Arm-PCR of CDR3 regions. TCRdb re-called the multiplex PCR reads through MiXCR, storing one row per CDR3 protein. The sample consists of about 310,000 distinct CDR3 sequences, 20% to 25% of them appearing once. Germline assignment: CDR1 LGHNA and CDR2 YNFKEQ. The CDR3 is 14 residues long. Trimming took off 3 bases at V and 0 bases at J, with 9 bases between the two ends. This sample is part of a study of regulatory T cells in long-lasting Graves disease. Findings and caveats of the study: Comparison showed that persistent patients shared more public clonotypes (fewer than 3,000) than new patients (nearly 1,000). TRBV28, TRBJ1-2 and TRBJ2-5 were segments that persistent disease favored.

Stated time point: persistent/refractory GD, antithyroid drugs over 5 years with positive TRAb. The TCR library used RNA extracted from PBMCs. Diagnosis followed American Thyroid Association guidelines for Graves' disease. Roughly 8.2-milliliter peripheral blood samples went into EDTA tubes. The sequencing used peripheral blood mononuclear cells (PBMCs), collected when the disease was refractory, from a patient treated with antithyroid drugs. The receptor was isolated from a female donor with Graves disease. The J gene is TRBJ2-7, the V gene TRBV4-2; no clear D gene. CDR3 residues: CASSHFTASYEQYF. The CDR3 nucleotides read TGTGCCAGCAGCCATTTTACTGCCTCCTACGAGCAGTACTTC.